One sample yielded the 24 T cell receptor beta chains listed below, sequenced in a study of shared clonotypes between healthy human individuals. Data came from immunoSEQ multiplex PCR; TCRdb stores just in-frame clones and leaves some out. The repertoire holds around 2,000,000 clones, with about 95% as singletons. Naive CD8 cells comprised CD45RO-negative, CCR7-positively selected cells, excluding terminally differentiated effector memory CD45RA+ cells. The sample comprised naive CD8+ T cells sorted from blood. These receptors originate from a man between 18 and 35 years old in good health.

The chain has TRBV27 and TRBJ1-2; perhaps TRBD1 as D (5 bases). Trimming stripped 5 bases from V and 2 bases from J, with 18 bases between. Germline-derived CDR1 and CDR2 are MNHEY and SMNVEV (reference sequence). The CDR3 is 16 residues long. In DNA, the CDR3 is TGTGCCAGCAGTCCATCCTCGGGACCGATAAACTATGGCTACACCTTC. This codes for CASSPSSGPINYGYTF.

The chain has TRBV27 and TRBJ1-3; D gene uncertain. V lost 2 bases and J 7 bases, leaving 9 bases between the germline ends. The germline V gene has CDR1 MNHEY and CDR2 SMNVEV (reference sequence). This CDR3 contains 13 residues. CDR3 residues: CASSLDLGNTIYF. The CDR3 DNA sequence: TGTGCCAGCAGTTTAGACCTGGGGAACACCATATATTTT.

The CDR3 loop reads CASSLISRTNTGELFF. The CDR3 DNA follows: TGTGCCAGCAGTTTGATTAGCCGAACGAACACCGGGGAGCTGTTTTTT. The gene calls are TRBV28 and TRBJ2-2, with D unresolved. The V gene lost 3 bases and the J gene lost 0 bases, with 11 bases spanning the gap. Germline CDR1 is MDHEN and CDR2 is SYDVKM. The CDR3 is 16 amino acids. The variable domain in full, completed from reference TRBV28 and TRBJ2-2, reads DVKVTQSSRYLVKRTGEKVFLECVQDMDHENMFWYRQDPGLGLRLIYFSYDVKMKEKGDIPEGYSVSREKKERFSLILESASTNQTSMYLCASSLISRTNTGELFFGEGSRLTVL.

J is TRBJ1-3 and V is TRBV6-1; D remains unclear. V was shortened by 5 bases and J by 6 bases, with 11 bases between the two germline ends. This CDR3 region has 13 residues. The germline gives CDR1 MNHNS, CDR2 SASEGT. CDR3 DNA sequence: TGTGCCAGCAGTAGAAATGAGGAAAACACCATATATTTT. Its protein is CASSRNEENTIYF.

The chain couples TRBV6-1 to TRBJ1-2; D gene uncertain. Between the trimmed V and J ends, which lost 2 bases and 2 bases, there was a span of 9 bases. The CDR3 covers 14 residues. The germline V gene has CDR1 MNHNS and CDR2 SASEGT. In DNA form, the CDR3 reads TGTGCCAGCAGTGAAACGGAATTGAACTATGGCTACACCTTC. It translates to CASSETELNYGYTF.

J is TRBJ2-7 and V is TRBV28; either TRBD1 or TRBD2 may supply D (5 bases each). Germline V gene data show CDR1 as MDHEN and CDR2 as SYDVKM. There are 14 residues in the CDR3. The V end lost 8 bases, the J end lost 5 bases, and 19 bases lay between the germline ends. CDR3 amino acids: CASSTGTPNNEQYF. The CDR3 DNA follows: TGTGCCAGCTCTACCGGGACCCCGAACAACGAGCAGTACTTC.

In DNA form, the CDR3 reads TGTGCCAGCAGCAATTTGGGGGCCCCTGAAGAGCAGTACTTC. Amino acids: CASSNLGAPEEQYF. This chain uses TRBV11-2 with TRBJ2-7; possibly TRBD1 for D (6 bases). This CDR3 contains 14 residues. Trimming took 5 bases from V and 7 from J, leaving 18 bases between them. Germline V gene lookup returns CDR1 SGHAT and CDR2 FQNNGV. Supplemented by reference TRBV11-2 and TRBJ2-7, the full variable domain reads EAGVAQSPRYKIIEKRQSVAFWCNPISGHATLYWYQQILGQGPKLLIQFQNNGVVDDSQLPKDRFSAERLKGVDSTLKIQPAKLEDSAVYLCASSNLGAPEEQYFGPGTRLTVT.

The chain employs TRBV9 and TRBJ1-1; the D is unclear. CDR1 is SGDLS and CDR2 is YYNGEE in the germline V gene. This CDR3 region has 15 residues. V shed 3 bases and J shed 0 bases, with 12 bases lying between them. Here the CDR3 reads CASSAEDGLNTEAFF. The CDR3 region has the DNA TGTGCCAGCAGCGCCGAGGACGGACTGAACACTGAAGCTTTCTTT. The whole variable domain, remainder taken from reference TRBV9 and TRBJ1-1, is DSGVTQTPKHLITATGQRVTLRCSPRSGDLSVYWYQQSLDQGLQFLIQYYNGEERAKGNILERFSAQQFPDLHSELNLSSLELGDSALYFCASSAEDGLNTEAFFGQGTRLTVV.

The chain has TRBV7-9 and TRBJ2-2; D remains ambiguous. Germline values: CDR1 SEHNR, CDR2 FQNEAQ (reference sequence). The ends were cut back, 9 bases at V and 0 bases at J, with 8 bases in the middle. This CDR3 is 13 amino acids long. As DNA, the CDR3 is TGTGCCAGTCAGGATACGAACACCGGGGAGCTGTTTTTT. This encodes CASQDTNTGELFF.

This rearrangement joins TRBV9 to TRBJ1-1; unclear D gene. The CDR3 extends over 14 amino acids. Germline V gene lookup returns CDR1 SGDLS and CDR2 YYNGEE. Deletions cut 6 bases from V and 5 bases from J, with 17 bases between. As DNA, the CDR3 is TGTGCCAGCATGCCGGGCGGCCTGGGGACTGAAGCTTTCTTT. Its protein is CASMPGGLGTEAFF.

Turning to this clone: In the same sample, other DNA sequences code for this CDR3. The chain couples TRBV5-1 to TRBJ2-1, with a tentative D call TRBD1 (6 bases). The V gene's germline CDR1 is SGHRS and CDR2 YFSETQ. Trimming left V 3 bases short and J 6 bases short, with 7 bases between. The CDR3 sequence is 12 residues long. The chain's CDR3 is CASSSTGNEQFF. CDR3 sequence (DNA): TGCGCCAGCAGCTCGACAGGCAATGAGCAGTTCTTC.

The chain links TRBV5-1 to TRBJ2-7, with 9 bases lining up with TRBD2. With 0 bases clipped from V and 2 bases from J, the junction kept 0 bases outside the gene matches. CDR3 size: 14 residues. Germline CDR1 reads SGHRS; CDR2 reads YFSETQ. CDR3 DNA: TGCGCCAGCAGCTTGGGCGGGAGGGCCTACGAGCAGTACTTC. It codes for CASSLGGRAYEQYF.

V usage is TRBV4-3 and J usage is TRBJ2-2; the match to TRBD2 covers 13 bases. Per germline, CDR1 LGHNA and CDR2 YSLEER. CDR3 size: 17 residues. The V and J ends lost 4 bases and 6 bases, in that order; junction bases with no gene match: 8. CDR3 sequence reads: CASSRLLAGGPAGELFF. The CDR3 DNA is TGCGCCAGCAGCCGACTACTAGCGGGAGGGCCGGCCGGGGAGCTGTTTTTT.

This chain connects TRBV5-5 to TRBJ2-7, with D unresolved. This CDR3 spans 13 amino acids. V dropped 3 bases and J dropped 5 bases, with 12 bases sitting between them. Germline V CDR1 and CDR2: SGHKS, YYEKEE (reference sequence). CDR3 coding DNA: TGTGCCAGCAGCTATCCCTCCCCACACGAGCAGTACTTC. Translated, it gives CASSYPSPHEQYF.

As to this clone: Other DNA sequences in this specimen translate into the identical CDR3. The chain links TRBV10-3 to TRBJ2-7; D could derive from TRBD1 or TRBD2 (5 bases each). The germline V gene encodes CDR1 ENHRY and CDR2 SYGVKD. This CDR3 is built from 13 residues. With 4 bases removed from V and 4 bases from J, the gap between germline ends came to 11 bases. The CDR3 DNA is TGTGCCATCAGTGTGGGGGTCGCATACGAGCAGTACTTC. It encodes CAISVGVAYEQYF.

The chain is built from TRBV5-8 and TRBJ1-2, with 7 positions matching TRBD1. Germline V gene data show CDR1 as SGHTS and CDR2 as YDEGEE. CDR3 length equals 16 residues. V lost 4 bases, J lost 4 bases, and 13 bases stayed unmatched. CDR3 DNA sequence: TGTGCCAGCAGCGCCCCTGACAGGGAAGATTTCTATGGCTACACCTTC. This translates into CASSAPDREDFYGYTF. Combining the CDR3 with reference TRBV5-8 and TRBJ1-2 gives the whole variable domain EAGVTQSPTHLIKTRGQQATLRCSPISGHTSVYWYQQALGLGLQFLLWYDEGEERNRGNFPPRFSGRQFPNYSSELNVNALELEDSALYLCASSAPDREDFYGYTFGSGTRLTVV.

The V call is TRBV11-2, the J call TRBJ2-5; TRBD1 might be the D (6 bases). Germline V gives CDR1 SGHAT, CDR2 FQNNGV. This CDR3 comprises 15 residues. The V end lost 3 bases, the J end lost 2 bases, and 13 bases lay between the germline ends. CDR3 in DNA: TGTGCCAGCAGCTTCACGTCAGGGGATCAAGAGACCCAGTACTTC. This translates into CASSFTSGDQETQYF.

About this clone: Germline is not matched at one junction end, which may reflect a read error. The chain carries TRBV11-1 and TRBJ2-2; tentatively, D is TRBD1 or TRBD2 (5 bases each). The length of the CDR3 is 15 residues. The germline V gene encodes CDR1 SGHAT and CDR2 FQDESV (reference sequence). The CDR3 DNA follows: TGTGCCAGCAGCACGGGACCCCTGAACGCCGGGGAGCTGTTTTTT. It translates to CASSTGPLNAGELFF.

This clone was seen once. The J gene is TRBJ2-1, the V gene TRBV4-1, with a weak D call TRBD2 (5 bases). Deletions cut 4 bases from V and 0 bases from J, with 13 bases between. Germline CDR1 MGHRA, CDR2 YSYEKL. This CDR3 is built from 16 residues. CDR3 protein: CASSLHVGSSYNEQFF. As DNA, the CDR3 is TGCGCCAGCAGCCTTCACGTGGGGAGCTCCTACAATGAGCAGTTCTTC.

The rearrangement uses TRBV2 and TRBJ2-1; 7 nucleotides line up with TRBD2. V was pared by 7 bases and J by 3 bases, with 9 bases of the junction left unmatched. This CDR3 spans 15 amino acids. Germline CDR1 and CDR2: SNHLY and FYNNEI. CDR3 region: CASNPDGGGYNEQFF. CDR3 in DNA: TGTGCCAGCAACCCAGATGGGGGGGGCTACAATGAGCAGTTCTTC.

The rearrangement uses TRBV10-1 and TRBJ2-6; D uncertain. The CDR3 consists of 14 residues. Per the germline V gene, CDR1 is WNHNN and CDR2 is SYGVQD (reference sequence). V was pared by 2 bases and J by 4 bases, with 6 bases between. CDR3 sequence: CASSEGSGANVLTF. In DNA form, the CDR3 reads TGCGCCAGCAGTGAGGGGTCCGGGGCCAACGTCCTGACTTTC.

This chain uses TRBV5-6 with TRBJ2-1, with D maybe TRBD2 (5 bases). Deletions cut 4 bases from V and 2 bases from J, with 10 bases between. Germline assignment: CDR1 SGHDT and CDR2 YYEEEE. The CDR3 spans 14 residues. CDR3 in amino acids: CASSTADPYNEQFF. In nucleotides, the CDR3 is TGTGCCAGCAGCACAGCGGATCCCTACAATGAGCAGTTCTTC.

The CDR3: CASSQVYGQGPHGELFF. In DNA, the CDR3 is TGCGCCAGCAGCCAAGTTTATGGACAGGGGCCCCACGGGGAGCTGTTTTTT. The chain uses TRBV4-1 and TRBJ2-2, with 9 bases fitting TRBD1. Germline V lookup: CDR1 MGHRA, CDR2 YSYEKL. Unmatched junction bases numbered 10, after V lost 1 base and J lost 7 bases. The CDR3 totals 17 residues.

Worth noting for this clone: The sample contains more than one DNA sequence encoding this CDR3. The chain uses TRBV19 and TRBJ2-1; D gene unclear. The CDR3 has 13 amino acids. The germline V and J ends were trimmed by 3 bases and 2 bases, with 5 bases remaining between them. In germline, CDR1 is LNHDA, CDR2 SQIVND (reference sequence). CDR3 bases: TGTGCCAGTAGTATTGGGGCCTACAATGAGCAGTTCTTC. Protein product: CASSIGAYNEQFF.